This paragraph covers one T cell receptor beta chain sequence. The antigen is unknown. The entry originates in a study of long-term antiretroviral therapy in people with HIV. Overall study results and limits: Repertoire dominance by clones expanded before ART was seen at all time points.

At the survey level, the v3.0 immunoSEQ assay was run. Here immunoSEQ multiplex PCR was the method, and the copy in TCRdb shows in-frame clones only, minus some. The sample holds under 30,000 clones, approximately 80% seen once. Germline trimming cut 3 bases from V and 9 bases from J; bases unmatched to any gene: 14. The CDR3 has 17 residues. Germline values: CDR1 SGHDN, CDR2 FVKESK. The chain uses TRBV14 and TRBJ1-6, with 7 bases fitting TRBD1. The receptor comes from a man aged 25 to 40 with HIV. The input for sequencing was unsorted PBMCs, taken 4.4 years after starting antiretroviral therapy. The CDR3 sequence is CASSHPDRDRRGSPLHF. The CDR3, as DNA: TGTGCCAGCAGCCACCCCGACAGGGATCGACGAGGTTCACCCCTCCACTTT.